This TCR beta chain was found in a study of blood T cell repertoires in COVID-19. Clones were read by immunoSEQ multiplex PCR, and TCRdb kept only the in-frame ones, dropping some. The sample has some 380,000 clones; more than 65% are singletons. The CDR3 has 13 amino acids. The germline V gene has CDR1 KGHSH and CDR2 LQKENI. V lost 1 base to trimming and J lost 8 bases, with 8 bases between them. V and J are TRBV18 and TRBJ1-4, with D perhaps TRBD1 (6 bases). The clonotype comes from a human donor with acute or convalescent COVID-19. The donor label of this sample is uncertain. What was sequenced was peripheral blood. CDR3 nucleotides: TGTGCCAGCTCACCACAGAGGGGGGAAAAACTGTTTTTT. Encoded protein: CASSPQRGEKLFF.